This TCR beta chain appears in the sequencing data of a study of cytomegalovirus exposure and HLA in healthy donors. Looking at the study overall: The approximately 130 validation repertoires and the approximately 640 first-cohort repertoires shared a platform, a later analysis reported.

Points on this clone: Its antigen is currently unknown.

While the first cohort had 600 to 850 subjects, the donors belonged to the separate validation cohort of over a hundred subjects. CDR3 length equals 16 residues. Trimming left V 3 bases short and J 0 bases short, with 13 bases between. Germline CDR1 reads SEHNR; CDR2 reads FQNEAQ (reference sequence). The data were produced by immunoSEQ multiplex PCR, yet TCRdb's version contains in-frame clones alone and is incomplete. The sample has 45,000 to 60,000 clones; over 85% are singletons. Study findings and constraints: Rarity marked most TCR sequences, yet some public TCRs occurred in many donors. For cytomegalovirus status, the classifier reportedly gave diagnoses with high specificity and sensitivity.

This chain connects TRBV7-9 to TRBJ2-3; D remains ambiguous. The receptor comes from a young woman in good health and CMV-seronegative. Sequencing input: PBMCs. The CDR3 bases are TGTGCCAGCAGCTTCCCTAGTCGGAGTAGCACAGATACGCAGTATTTT. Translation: CASSFPSRSSTDTQYF.